This T cell receptor beta chain appears in the sequencing data of a study of human T cells and chemical hapten exposure. Study in general: All through the roughly 24-week study, the scalp of each patient received diphenylcyclopropenone doses weekly. Patch tests applied 0.01% DPC to the upper back, read at 6 days. Study-wide results and limits: Expanded TCRs grouped into significantly more large CDR3 similarity clusters than controls produced.

In the case of this clonotype: Antigen specificity is unknown.

V gave up 6 bases and J gave up 6 bases; unmatched junction bases: 12. This CDR3 contains 17 residues. The time point denotes: pre-sensitization, week 0. Treatment meaning: therapeutic diphenylcyclopropenone sensitization with weekly scalp DPC. TCRdb reprocessed the RACE reads via MiXCR and lists one record per CDR3 protein. The sample holds under 300,000 distinct CDR3 sequences, around 9.3% seen once. The clonotype originates from a middle-aged woman with alopecia areata. Some clones in this sample may be carry-over from other donors' samples. The sequenced sample was whole blood, obtained in connection with sensitization to the hapten diphenylcyclopropenone (DPC). The chain employs TRBV12-3 or TRBV12-4 and TRBJ2-1, with 12 nucleotides matching TRBD2. The CDR3 bases are TGTGCCAGCAGCCCGAGGGGCCTAGCGGGAGGGGGCAATGAGCAGTTCTTC. It is translated as CASSPRGLAGGGNEQFF.